These 9 T cell receptor beta chains were sequenced from one sample in a study of blood T cell repertoires in COVID-19. TCRdb's table, derived via immunoSEQ multiplex PCR, lists solely in-frame clones and lacks some. The table records a few hundred thousand clones, 85% to 90% of them present only once. The sequenced material came from PBMCs or T cells enriched from blood (not recorded which). The receptor source for this set is a woman between 18 and 30 years old who had recovered from COVID-19.

The chain recombines TRBV28 with TRBJ1-1; tentative D call: TRBD1 (5 bases). Germline V gene sequence: CDR1 MDHEN, CDR2 SYDVKM. Trimming left V 1 base short and J 0 bases short, with 6 bases between. The CDR3 extends over 14 amino acids. The CDR3 region has the DNA TGTGCCAGCAGTTTATACAGGATGAACACTGAAGCTTTCTTT. Protein sequence: CASSLYRMNTEAFF.

The rearrangement links TRBV28 to TRBJ1-4; 9 nucleotides agree with TRBD1. CDR1 and CDR2 (germline): MDHEN, SYDVKM. The CDR3 runs 16 residues. V dropped 3 bases and J dropped 5; count of bases not matched to a gene: 7. CDR3 sequence: CASSLVGGQGNEKLFF. CDR3 in DNA: TGTGCCAGCAGTTTGGTTGGGGGACAGGGAAATGAAAAACTGTTTTTT.

J is TRBJ1-2 and V is TRBV27; 8 bases map to TRBD1. Germline loops: CDR1 MNHEY, CDR2 SMNVEV (reference sequence). The CDR3 consists of 15 residues. Unmatched junction bases numbered 8, after V lost 5 bases and J lost 3 bases. The CDR3 loop reads CASSPQGAGDYGYTF. For the CDR3, the DNA is TGTGCCAGCAGTCCCCAGGGGGCAGGGGACTATGGCTACACCTTC.

This clone was detected only once. In DNA form, the CDR3 reads TGTGCCAGCAGCACCGCAGGGGGCGTAGGCACTGAAGCTTTCTTT. Its protein product is CASSTAGGVGTEAFF. The gene calls are TRBV7-2 and TRBJ1-1; TRBD1 matches 8 bases. This CDR3 has 15 amino acids. Per germline, CDR1 SGHTA and CDR2 FQGNSA. The V segment lost 5 bases and the J segment 4 bases; nucleotides outside the gene matches: 9.

The V and J genes are TRBV3-1 (or the pseudogene TRBV3-2) and TRBJ1-4, with D maybe TRBD1 (6 bases). V lost 1 base to trimming and J lost 8 bases, with 14 bases between them. CDR1 is LGHDT, CDR2 YNNKEL, per germline (reference sequence). The CDR3 contains 15 residues. The CDR3 DNA reads as TGTGCCAGCAGCCAAGTAACAGGGTCGGGCGAAAAACTGTTTTTT. Translating gives CASSQVTGSGEKLFF.

In DNA form, the CDR3 reads TGTGCCAGCAGCCGCAGCGGGACGAACACCGGGGAGCTGTTTTTT. Translating it yields CASSRSGTNTGELFF. The rearrangement links TRBV5-4 to TRBJ2-2, with 7 bases matching TRBD2. The CDR3 sequence is 15 residues long. Per germline, CDR1 SGHNT and CDR2 YYREEE (reference sequence). The V gene end was trimmed by 4 bases and the J gene end by 0 bases; junction bases not matched to a gene: 3. The whole variable domain, remainder taken from reference TRBV5-4 and TRBJ2-2, is ETGVTQSPTHLIKTRGQQVTLRCSSQSGHNTVSWYQQALGQGPQFIFQYYREEENGRGNFPPRFSGLQFPNYSSELNVNALELDDSALYLCASSRSGTNTGELFFGEGSRLTVL.

This clone was detected once. This chain connects TRBV14 to TRBJ2-5, with TRBD1 identical over 8 bases. In germline, CDR1 is SGHDN, CDR2 FVKESK. This CDR3 has 17 residues. V dropped 3 bases and J dropped 2; count of bases not matched to a gene: 11. The CDR3 protein is CASSHRDRFAVQETQYF. CDR3 sequence (DNA): TGTGCCAGCAGCCACCGGGACAGGTTTGCCGTACAAGAGACCCAGTACTTC.

This chain joins TRBV7-9 and TRBJ1-2; 9 nucleotides agree with TRBD1. Per the germline V gene, CDR1 is SEHNR and CDR2 is FQNEAQ (reference sequence). The V gene end was trimmed by 3 bases and the J gene end by 2 bases; junction bases not matched to a gene: 10. This CDR3 has 17 residues. The CDR3 DNA reads TGTGCCAGCAGCTTTGGTACAGGGGGCCCTTACAACTATGGCTACACCTTC. Its protein is CASSFGTGGPYNYGYTF.

The CDR3 is CASSFQYEQYF. The CDR3 coding sequence is TGTGCCAGCAGCTTTCAATACGAGCAGTACTTC. This chain connects TRBV5-8 to TRBJ2-7; no definite D call. The CDR3 extends over 11 amino acids. Germline V CDR1 and CDR2: SGHTS, YDEGEE. The V gene lost 2 bases and the J gene lost 4 bases, with 4 bases spanning the gap.